This T cell receptor beta chain was recovered during a study of blood T cell repertoires in COVID-19. Germline loops: CDR1 MNHNS, CDR2 SASEGT. The CDR3 loop spans 15 amino acids. J gave up 3 bases and V 0 bases, and 2 bases lay outside the gene matches. Per the original data handling: Reference gene primers were amplified, and this amplification served to estimate nucleated cell counts. The protocol was immunoSEQ multiplex PCR, while the TCRdb copy is restricted to in-frame clones and leaves out a portion. V and J calls and clone size are given by that table; D and trimming were obtained from the DNA. The repertoire has 200,000 to 250,000 clones, around 84% of them found once; the top ten carry more than 10%.

The sequenced sample was peripheral blood. The chain carries TRBV6-1 and TRBJ2-1; 7 bases map to TRBD2. The receptor's source is a human donor in a cohort sampled during active COVID-19. The CDR3 coding sequence is TGTGCCAGCAGTGAAGCCCTAGCGGTCTACAATGAGCAGTTCTTC. Amino acid sequence: CASSEALAVYNEQFF.